This T cell receptor beta chain was identified during a study of T cell responses to AZD1222 COVID-19 vaccine. CDR1 is SEHNR, CDR2 FQNEAQ, per germline (reference sequence). This CDR3 has 15 residues. Trimming removed 1 base at V and 3 bases at J, with 12 bases between. Method: immunoSEQ multiplex PCR; TCRdb's copy keeps in-frame clones and lacks some. Counted here are approximately 140,000 clones, around nine tenths occurring once; the ten biggest clones make up less than 5.5%. This clonotype was sampled from an adult in good health. Source: peripheral blood, taken on day 0 of AZD1222 vaccination. The chain links TRBV7-9 to TRBJ1-1; no firm D call. The CDR3 coding sequence is TGTGCCAGCAGCTTAGGTGACATTTTATACACTGAAGCTTTCTTT. This encodes CASSLGDILYTEAFF.